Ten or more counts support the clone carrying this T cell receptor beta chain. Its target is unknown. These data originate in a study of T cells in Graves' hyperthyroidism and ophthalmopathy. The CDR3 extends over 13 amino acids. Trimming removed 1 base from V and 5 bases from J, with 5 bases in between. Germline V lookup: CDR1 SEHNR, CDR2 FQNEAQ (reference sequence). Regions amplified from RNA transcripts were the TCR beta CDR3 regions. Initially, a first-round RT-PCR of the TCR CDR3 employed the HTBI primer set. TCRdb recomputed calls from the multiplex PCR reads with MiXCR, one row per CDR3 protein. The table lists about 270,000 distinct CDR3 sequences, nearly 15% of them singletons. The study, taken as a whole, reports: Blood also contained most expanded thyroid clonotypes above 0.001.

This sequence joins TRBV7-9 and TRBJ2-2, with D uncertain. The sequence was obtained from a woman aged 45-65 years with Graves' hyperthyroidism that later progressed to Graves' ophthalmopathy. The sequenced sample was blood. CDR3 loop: CASSLGQTGELFF. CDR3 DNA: TGTGCCAGCAGCTTAGGGCAAACCGGGGAGCTGTTTTTT.